This T cell receptor (beta chain) was profiled in a study of long-term antiretroviral therapy in people with HIV. Trimming stripped 3 bases from V and 6 bases from J, with 9 bases between. Per germline, CDR1 MNHEY and CDR2 SMNVEV (reference sequence). The CDR3 has 12 amino acids. Study observations and caveats: In the period from about 2004 to 2017, blood was collected, possibly under older ART regimens.

Researchers ran immunoSEQ v3.0 at survey level. In sequencing, about 40,000-50,000 T-cell genomes per sample were targeted. Some clones are missing from TCRdb's copy, which holds only in-frame ones; the method was immunoSEQ multiplex PCR. The data contain 34,000 or so clones, about 80% of them singletons. As to this clone: Antigen unknown.

One or more pre-ART and two or more post-ART PBMC samples were available from each donor. Treatment of all HIV participants took place in the United States. This clonotype originated in a man younger than 35 with HIV. The V call is TRBV27, the J call TRBJ2-7, with D possibly being TRBD1 or TRBD2 (5 bases each). The source material was unsorted PBMCs, sampled 0.6 years after starting antiretroviral therapy. The CDR3 protein is CASSFRGAEQYF. CDR3 coding DNA: TGTGCCAGCAGTTTTCGAGGGGCCGAGCAGTACTTC.